This T cell receptor beta chain was found in a study of blood T cells in healthy people across ages. Study-level background: Capture by template switching was about one barcoded beta molecule per two T cells. Whole-study results and caveats: While age rose, TCR beta diversity per million T cells dropped in a roughly linear way.

PCR was performed a second time for roughly 7 to 12 cycles using a sample-barcoded 5' primer and a J-beta primer mix. TCRdb re-analysed the 5' RACE reads in MiXCR, keeping a single row per CDR3 protein. The repertoire consists of approximately 730,000 distinct CDR3 sequences, with approximately 53% occurring once and the leading ten covering about two fifths. V shed 3 bases and J 4 bases; nucleotides not matched to a gene: 5. From germline, CDR1 is SGHDN and CDR2 FVKESK. The CDR3 loop spans 15 amino acids. For this clonotype: The antigen is undetermined.

They isolated at least 6 million PBMCs from each sample. This receptor was identified in a man of 80 years or more in good health. This chain links TRBV14 with TRBJ2-7, with TRBD2 matching 11 bases. Material for sequencing was blood. CDR3 loop: CASSHPTSGEYEQYF. In DNA, the CDR3 is TGTGCCAGCAGCCACCCGACTAGCGGGGAGTACGAGCAGTACTTC. Together with reference TRBV14 and TRBJ2-7, the CDR3 gives the full variable domain: EAGVTQFPSHSVIEKGQTVTLRCDPISGHDNLYWYRRVMGKEIKFLLHFVKESKQDESGMPNNRFLAERTGGTYSTLKVQPAELEDSGVYFCASSHPTSGEYEQYFGPGTRLTVT.